The present TCR beta chain was sequenced within a study of T cell responses to AZD1222 COVID-19 vaccine. Germline V gives CDR1 ENHRY, CDR2 SYGVKD. Trimming at V came to 2 bases and at J to 0 bases, leaving 5 bases not matched to a gene. The CDR3 is 16 amino acids. Broader study findings: Baseline serology detected seropositivity in only six AZD1222 recipients. Reports say nearly half of spike-specific TCRs go after unmutated variant regions. Most donors were white British, females outnumbered males, and clonal diversity was possibly underestimated.

The assay was immunoSEQ multiplex PCR, and TCRdb's table has in-frame clones only and misses some. This table holds about 97,000 clones, around 89% found once. For this clone: Its antigen remains unknown.

This sequence originates from an adult in good health. The chain is built from TRBV10-3 and TRBJ1-2; 8 bases map to TRBD1. The specimen comprised peripheral blood, sampled on day 0 of AZD1222 vaccination. CDR3: CAISERQGSANYGYTF. In DNA form, the CDR3 reads TGTGCCATCAGTGAGAGACAGGGGTCAGCTAACTATGGCTACACCTTC.